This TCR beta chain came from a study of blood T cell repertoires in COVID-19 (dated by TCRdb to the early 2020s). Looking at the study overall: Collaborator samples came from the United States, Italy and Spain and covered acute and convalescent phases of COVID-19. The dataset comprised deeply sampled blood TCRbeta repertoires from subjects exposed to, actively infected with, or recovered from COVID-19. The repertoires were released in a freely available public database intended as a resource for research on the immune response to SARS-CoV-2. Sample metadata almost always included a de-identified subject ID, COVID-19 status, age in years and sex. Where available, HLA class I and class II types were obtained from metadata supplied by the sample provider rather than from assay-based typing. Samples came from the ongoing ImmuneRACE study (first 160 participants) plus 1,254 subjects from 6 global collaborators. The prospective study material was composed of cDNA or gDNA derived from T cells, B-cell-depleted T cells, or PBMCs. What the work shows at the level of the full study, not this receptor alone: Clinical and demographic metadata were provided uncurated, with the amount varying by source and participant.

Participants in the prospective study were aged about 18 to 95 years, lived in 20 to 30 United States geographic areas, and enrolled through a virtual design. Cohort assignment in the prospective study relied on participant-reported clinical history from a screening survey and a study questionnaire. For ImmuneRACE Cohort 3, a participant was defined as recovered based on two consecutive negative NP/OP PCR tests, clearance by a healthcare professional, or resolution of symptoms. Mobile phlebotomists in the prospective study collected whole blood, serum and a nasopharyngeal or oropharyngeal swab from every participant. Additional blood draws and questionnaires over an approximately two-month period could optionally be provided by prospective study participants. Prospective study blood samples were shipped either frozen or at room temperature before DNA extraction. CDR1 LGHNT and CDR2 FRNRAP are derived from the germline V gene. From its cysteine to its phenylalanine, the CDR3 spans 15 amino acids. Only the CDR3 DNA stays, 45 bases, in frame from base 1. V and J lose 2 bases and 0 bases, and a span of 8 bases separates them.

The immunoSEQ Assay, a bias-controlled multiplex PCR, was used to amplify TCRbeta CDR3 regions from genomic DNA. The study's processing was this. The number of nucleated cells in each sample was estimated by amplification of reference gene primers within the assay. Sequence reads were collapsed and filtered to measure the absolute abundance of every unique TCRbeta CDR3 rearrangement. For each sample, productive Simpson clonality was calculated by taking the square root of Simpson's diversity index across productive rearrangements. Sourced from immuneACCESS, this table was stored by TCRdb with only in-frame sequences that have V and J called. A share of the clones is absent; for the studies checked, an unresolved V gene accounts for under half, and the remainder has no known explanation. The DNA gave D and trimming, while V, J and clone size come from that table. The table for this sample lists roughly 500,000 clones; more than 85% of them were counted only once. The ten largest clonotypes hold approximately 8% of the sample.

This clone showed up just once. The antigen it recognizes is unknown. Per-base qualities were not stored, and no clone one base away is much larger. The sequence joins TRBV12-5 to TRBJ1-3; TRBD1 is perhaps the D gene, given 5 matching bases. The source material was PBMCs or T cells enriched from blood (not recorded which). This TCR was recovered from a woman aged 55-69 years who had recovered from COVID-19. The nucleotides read TGTGCTAGTGGTTTGACAGGATTCTCTGGAAACACCATATATTTT. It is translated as CASGLTGFSGNTIYF.